A selection of T cell receptor beta chains follows, all from one sample in a study of T-cell memory formation after mild COVID-19. TCRdb re-analysed the 5' RACE reads in MiXCR, keeping a single row per CDR3 protein. Among over 120,000 distinct CDR3 sequences listed, 6% to 7% were seen once. The sequenced sample consisted of PBMCs or a T cell subset sorted from them (not recorded which). These receptors originate from an adult woman who had mild COVID-19 (a few samples of this study predate the infection). Cell type and time point are not known. Both conserved end residues are part of each CDR3. D genes are given only for firm matches. Part of the rows lack a size; the others show once, few, many or a class for expanded clones.

TRBJ2-1,TRBV24-1,TRBD2,few,TGTGCCACCAGGGAGACAGCGGGAAGGAATGAGCAGTTCTTC,CATRETAGRNEQFF
TRBJ2-7,TRBV5-1,TRBD2,many,TGCGCCAGCAGCCCCTTAGCGGGGGTAACCTACGAGCAGTACTTC,CASSPLAGVTYEQYF
TRBJ1-1,TRBV5-1,-,few,TGCGCCAGCAGCAGGGAAGGGGACCTCAACACTGAAGCTTTCTTT,CASSREGDLNTEAFF
TRBJ2-7,TRBV6-2/TRBV6-3,TRBD2,many,TGTGCCAGCAGCGACGGACTAGCGGGAGGGCCTGACGAGCAGTACTTC,CASSDGLAGGPDEQYF
TRBJ1-1,TRBV30,TRBD1,-,TGTGCCTGGAGGGGGACAGGGAACACTGAAGCTTTCTTT,CAWRGTGNTEAFF
TRBJ2-7,TRBV6-6,TRBD2,-,TGTGCCAGCAGTTATCCGACTAGCGGTTCCTACGAGCAGTACTTC,CASSYPTSGSYEQYF
TRBJ2-3,TRBV5-1,TRBD2,-,TGCGCCAGCAGCTGGGGGACTAGCGGGGCGACAGATACGCAGTATTTT,CASSWGTSGATDTQYF
TRBJ2-3,TRBV5-1,-,few,TGCGCCAGCAGCATTCCGGCAGGGGGCGCGGGAGGTGATACGCAGTATTTT,CASSIPAGGAGGDTQYF
TRBJ2-2,TRBV2,-,few,TGTGCCAGCAGTGATGGACGGACACGGGACACCGGGGAGCTGTTTTTT,CASSDGRTRDTGELFF
TRBJ2-3,TRBV3-1,TRBD2,few,TGTGCCAGCAGCCAAGGACTAGCGGGGGGCACAGATACGCAGTATTTT,CASSQGLAGGTDTQYF
TRBJ1-4,TRBV28,-,many,TGTGCCAGCAGTCCCCCCCCGCGGAGGAAACTGTTTTTT,CASSPPPRRKLFF
TRBJ2-7,TRBV5-1,TRBD2,many,TGCGCCAGCAGTAAGCAGGCTAGCGGGGGGAGGAACGAGCAGTACTTC,CASSKQASGGRNEQYF
TRBJ2-1,TRBV5-1,-,-,TGCGCCAGCAGCTTGGCGGAGGGCAGTGGTGAGCAGTTCTTC,CASSLAEGSGEQFF